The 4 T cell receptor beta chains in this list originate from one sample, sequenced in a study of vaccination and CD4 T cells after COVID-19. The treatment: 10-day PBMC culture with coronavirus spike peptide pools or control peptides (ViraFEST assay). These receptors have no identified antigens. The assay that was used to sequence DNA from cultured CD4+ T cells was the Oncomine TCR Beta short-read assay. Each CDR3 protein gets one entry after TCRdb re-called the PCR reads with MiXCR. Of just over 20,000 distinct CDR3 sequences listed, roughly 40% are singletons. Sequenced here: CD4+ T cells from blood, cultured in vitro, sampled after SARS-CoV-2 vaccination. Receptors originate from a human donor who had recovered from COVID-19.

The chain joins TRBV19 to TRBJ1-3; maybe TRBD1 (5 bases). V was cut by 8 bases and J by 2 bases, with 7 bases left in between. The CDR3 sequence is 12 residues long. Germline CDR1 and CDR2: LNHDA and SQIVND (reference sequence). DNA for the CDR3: TGTGCCAGTTCAGGGACTGGAAACACCATATATTTT. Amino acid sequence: CASSGTGNTIYF.

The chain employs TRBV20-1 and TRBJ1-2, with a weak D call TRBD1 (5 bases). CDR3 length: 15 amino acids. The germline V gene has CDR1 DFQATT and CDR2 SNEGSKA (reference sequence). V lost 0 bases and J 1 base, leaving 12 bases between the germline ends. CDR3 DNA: TGCAGTGCTAGAGATCACGGGGGAAGTAACTATGGCTACACCTTC. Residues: CSARDHGGSNYGYTF.

CDR3: CASSPRELAGYNEQFF. DNA of the CDR3: TGTGCCAGCTCACCACGGGAACTAGCGGGGTACAATGAGCAGTTCTTC. The V call is TRBV18, the J call TRBJ2-1, with 10 nucleotides matching TRBD2. Trimming took 1 base from V and 4 from J; bases not matched to a gene: 4. Germline-derived CDR1 and CDR2 are KGHSH and LQKENI. The CDR3 has 16 residues.

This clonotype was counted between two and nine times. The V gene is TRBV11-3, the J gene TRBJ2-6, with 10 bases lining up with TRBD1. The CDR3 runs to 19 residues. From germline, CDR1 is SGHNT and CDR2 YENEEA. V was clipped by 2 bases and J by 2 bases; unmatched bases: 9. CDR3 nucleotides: TGTGCCAGCAGCTTAAGATCCGGGACAGGGGTCCCTGGGGCCAACGTCCTGACTTTC. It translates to CASSLRSGTGVPGANVLTF.